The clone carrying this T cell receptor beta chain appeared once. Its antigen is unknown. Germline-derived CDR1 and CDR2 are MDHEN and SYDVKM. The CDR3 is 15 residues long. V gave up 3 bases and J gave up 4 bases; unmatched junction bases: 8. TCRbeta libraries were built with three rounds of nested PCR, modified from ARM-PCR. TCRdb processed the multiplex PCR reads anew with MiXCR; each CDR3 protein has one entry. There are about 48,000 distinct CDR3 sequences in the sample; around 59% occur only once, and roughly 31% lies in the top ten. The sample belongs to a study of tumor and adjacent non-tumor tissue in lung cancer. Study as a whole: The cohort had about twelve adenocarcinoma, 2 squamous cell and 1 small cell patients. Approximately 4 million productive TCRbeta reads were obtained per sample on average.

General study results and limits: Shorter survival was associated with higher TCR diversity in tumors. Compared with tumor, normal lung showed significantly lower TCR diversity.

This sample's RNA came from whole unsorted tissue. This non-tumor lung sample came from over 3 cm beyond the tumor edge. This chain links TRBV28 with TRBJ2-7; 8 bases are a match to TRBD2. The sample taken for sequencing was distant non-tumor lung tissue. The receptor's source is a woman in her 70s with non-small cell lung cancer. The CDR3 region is CASSFPGLGSYEQYF. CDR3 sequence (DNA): TGTGCCAGCAGTTTTCCGGGACTAGGCTCATACGAGCAGTACTTC.